Here is one TCR beta chain with its context. In the PCR, 60 Vbeta and 13 Jbeta primers were used. The table came from immunoSEQ multiplex PCR; TCRdb's copy has only in-frame clones and leaves some out. Of roughly 180,000 clones detected, about 80% appear once; the ten largest clones hold approximately 1.3%. The sample is drawn from a study of cytomegalovirus exposure and HLA in healthy donors. Germline CDR1 SEHNR, CDR2 FQNEAQ (reference sequence). Trimming shortened V by 1 base and J by 0 bases, and 6 bases separated the two germline ends. The CDR3 is 15 residues long. The receptor comes from a young man in good health and CMV-seronegative. The sequencing input was PBMCs. The chain joins TRBV7-9 to TRBJ1-4, with D perhaps matching TRBD1 (5 bases). The CDR3 coding sequence is TGTGCCAGCAGCTTAGAGACAGCAACTAATGAAAAACTGTTTTTT. Protein product: CASSLETATNEKLFF.